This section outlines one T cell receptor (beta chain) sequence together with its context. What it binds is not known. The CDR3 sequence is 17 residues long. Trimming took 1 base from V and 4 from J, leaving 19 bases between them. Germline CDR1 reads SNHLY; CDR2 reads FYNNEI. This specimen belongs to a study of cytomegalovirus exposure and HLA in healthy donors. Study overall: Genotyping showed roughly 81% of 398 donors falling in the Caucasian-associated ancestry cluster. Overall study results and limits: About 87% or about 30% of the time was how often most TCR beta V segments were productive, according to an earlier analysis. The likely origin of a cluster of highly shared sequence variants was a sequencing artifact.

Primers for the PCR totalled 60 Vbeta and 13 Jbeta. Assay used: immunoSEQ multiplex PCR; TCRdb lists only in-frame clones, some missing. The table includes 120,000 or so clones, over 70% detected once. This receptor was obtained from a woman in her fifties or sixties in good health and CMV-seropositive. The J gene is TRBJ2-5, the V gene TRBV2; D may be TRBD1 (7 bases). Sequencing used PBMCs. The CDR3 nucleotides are TGTGCCAGCAGTGAAGGGGGGGAGACAGGGTCAGGAGAGACCCAGTACTTC. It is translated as CASSEGGETGSGETQYF.